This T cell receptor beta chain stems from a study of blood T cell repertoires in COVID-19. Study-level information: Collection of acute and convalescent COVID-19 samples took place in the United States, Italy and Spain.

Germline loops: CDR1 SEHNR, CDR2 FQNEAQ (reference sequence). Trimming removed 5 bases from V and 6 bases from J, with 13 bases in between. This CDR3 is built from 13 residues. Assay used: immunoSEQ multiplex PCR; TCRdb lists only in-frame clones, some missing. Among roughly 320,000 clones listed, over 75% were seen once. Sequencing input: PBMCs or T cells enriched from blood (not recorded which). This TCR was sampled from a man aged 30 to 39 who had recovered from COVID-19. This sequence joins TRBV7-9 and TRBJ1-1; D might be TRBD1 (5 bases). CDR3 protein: CASSPRELSEAFF. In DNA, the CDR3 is TGTGCCAGCAGCCCCAGGGAACTCTCTGAAGCTTTCTTT.